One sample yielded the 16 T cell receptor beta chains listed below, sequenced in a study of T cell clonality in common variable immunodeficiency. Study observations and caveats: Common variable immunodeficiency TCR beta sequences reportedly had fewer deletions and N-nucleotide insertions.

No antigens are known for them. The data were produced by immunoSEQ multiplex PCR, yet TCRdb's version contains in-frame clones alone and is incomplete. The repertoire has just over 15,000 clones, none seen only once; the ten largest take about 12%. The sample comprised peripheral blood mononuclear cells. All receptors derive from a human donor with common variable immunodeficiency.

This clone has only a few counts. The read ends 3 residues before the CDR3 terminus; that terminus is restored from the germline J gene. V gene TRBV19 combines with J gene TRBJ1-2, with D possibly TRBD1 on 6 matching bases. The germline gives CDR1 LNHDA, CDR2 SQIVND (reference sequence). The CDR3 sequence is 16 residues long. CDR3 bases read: TGTGCCAGTAGTATAGAAGGACAGCCGAAGAGGGAAGGC. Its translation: CASSIEGQPKREG. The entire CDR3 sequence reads CASSIEGQPKREGYTF.

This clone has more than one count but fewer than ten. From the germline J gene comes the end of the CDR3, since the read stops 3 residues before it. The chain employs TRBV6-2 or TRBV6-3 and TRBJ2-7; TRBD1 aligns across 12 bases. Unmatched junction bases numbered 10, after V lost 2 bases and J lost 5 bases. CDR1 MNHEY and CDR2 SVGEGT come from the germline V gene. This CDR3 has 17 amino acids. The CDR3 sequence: CASSYGIGGQGANEQYF. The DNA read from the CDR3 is TGTGCCAGCAGTTACGGCATTGGGGGACAGGGGGCCAACGAG.

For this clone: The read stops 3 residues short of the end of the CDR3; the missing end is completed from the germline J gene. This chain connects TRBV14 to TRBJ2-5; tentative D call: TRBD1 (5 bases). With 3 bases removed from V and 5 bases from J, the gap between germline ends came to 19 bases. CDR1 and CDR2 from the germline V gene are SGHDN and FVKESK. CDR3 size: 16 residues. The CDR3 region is CASSHSGHYPRETQYF. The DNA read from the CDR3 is TGTGCCAGCAGCCATTCTGGACATTATCCGAGGGAGACC.

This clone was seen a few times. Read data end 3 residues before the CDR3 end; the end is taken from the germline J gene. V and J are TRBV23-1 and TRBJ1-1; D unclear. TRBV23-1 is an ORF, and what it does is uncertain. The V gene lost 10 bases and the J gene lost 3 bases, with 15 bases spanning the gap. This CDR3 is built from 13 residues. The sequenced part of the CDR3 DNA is TGCGCCACCAAAAAAACTGATTACACTGAA. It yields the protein CATKKTDYTE. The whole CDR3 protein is CATKKTDYTEAFF.

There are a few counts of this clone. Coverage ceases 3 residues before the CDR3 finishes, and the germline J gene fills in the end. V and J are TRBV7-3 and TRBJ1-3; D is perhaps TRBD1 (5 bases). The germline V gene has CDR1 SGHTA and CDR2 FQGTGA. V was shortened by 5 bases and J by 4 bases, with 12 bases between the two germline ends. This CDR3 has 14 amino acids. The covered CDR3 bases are TGTGCCAGCAGCCTCGACAGTGCGGGAAACACC. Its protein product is CASSLDSAGNT. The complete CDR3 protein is CASSLDSAGNTIYF.

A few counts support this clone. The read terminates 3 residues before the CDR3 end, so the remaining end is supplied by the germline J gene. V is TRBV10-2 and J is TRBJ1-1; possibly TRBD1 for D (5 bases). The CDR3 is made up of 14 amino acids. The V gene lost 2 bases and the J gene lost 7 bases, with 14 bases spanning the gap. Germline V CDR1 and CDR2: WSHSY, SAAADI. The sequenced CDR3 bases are TGCGCCAGCAGTGAGGGTACACAGGTCGGTGAA. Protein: CASSEGTQVGE. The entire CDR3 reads CASSEGTQVGEAFF.

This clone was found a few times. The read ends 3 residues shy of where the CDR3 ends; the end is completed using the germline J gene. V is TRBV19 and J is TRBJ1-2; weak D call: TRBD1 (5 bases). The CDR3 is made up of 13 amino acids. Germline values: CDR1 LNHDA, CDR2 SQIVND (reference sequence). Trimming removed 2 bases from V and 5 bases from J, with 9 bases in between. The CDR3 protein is CASSISRQYGYTF. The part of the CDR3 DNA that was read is TGTGCCAGTAGTATATCGAGACAGTATGGC.

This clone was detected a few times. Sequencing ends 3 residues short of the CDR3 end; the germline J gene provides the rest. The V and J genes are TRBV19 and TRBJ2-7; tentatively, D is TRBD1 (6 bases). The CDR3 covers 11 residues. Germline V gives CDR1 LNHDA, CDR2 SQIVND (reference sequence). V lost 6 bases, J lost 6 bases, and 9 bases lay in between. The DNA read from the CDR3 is TGTGCCAGTAGGGGGGCTGGCGAG. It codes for CASRGAGE. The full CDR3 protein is CASRGAGEQYF.

CDR3 bases read: TGTGCCAGCAACGCCGGGACAAAAGCTGGGGAG. Protein sequence: CASNAGTKAGE. The entire CDR3 protein is CASNAGTKAGELFF. This sequence joins TRBV6-2 or TRBV6-3 and TRBJ2-2, with D possibly TRBD1 on 6 matching bases. Coverage ceases 3 residues before the CDR3 finishes, and the germline J gene fills in the end. There are 14 residues in the CDR3. The V gene's germline CDR1 is MNHEY and CDR2 SVGEGT. V was pared by 7 bases and J by 8 bases, with 17 bases between.

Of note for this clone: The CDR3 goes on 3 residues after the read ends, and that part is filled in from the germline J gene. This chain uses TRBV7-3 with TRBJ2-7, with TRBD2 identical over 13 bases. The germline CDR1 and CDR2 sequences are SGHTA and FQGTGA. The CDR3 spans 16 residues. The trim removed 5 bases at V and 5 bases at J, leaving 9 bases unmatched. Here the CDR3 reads CASSATTSGGAHEQYF. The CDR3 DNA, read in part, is TGTGCCAGCAGCGCAACTACTAGCGGGGGGGCTCACGAG. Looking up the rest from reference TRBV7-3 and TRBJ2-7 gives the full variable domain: GAGVSQTPSNKVTEKGKYVELRCDPISGHTALYWYRQSLGQGPEFLIYFQGTGAADDSGLPNDRFFAVRPEGSVSTLKIQRTERGDSAVYLCASSATTSGGAHEQYFGPGTRLTVT.

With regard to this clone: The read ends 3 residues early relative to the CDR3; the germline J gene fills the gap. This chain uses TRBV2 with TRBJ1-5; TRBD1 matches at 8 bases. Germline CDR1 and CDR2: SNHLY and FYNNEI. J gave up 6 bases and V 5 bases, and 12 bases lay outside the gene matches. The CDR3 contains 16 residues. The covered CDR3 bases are TGTGCCAGCAGTCCCACCCGCGGACAGGGAGGTCAGCCC. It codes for CASSPTRGQGGQP. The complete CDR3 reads CASSPTRGQGGQPQHF.

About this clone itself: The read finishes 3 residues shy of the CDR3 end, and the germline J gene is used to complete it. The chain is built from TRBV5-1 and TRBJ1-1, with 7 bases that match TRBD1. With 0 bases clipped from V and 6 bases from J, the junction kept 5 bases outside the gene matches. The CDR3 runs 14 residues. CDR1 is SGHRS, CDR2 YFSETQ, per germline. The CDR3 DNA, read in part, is TGCGCCAGCAGCTTGGGGGACAGAAGGGCTGAA. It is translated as CASSLGDRRAE. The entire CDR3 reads CASSLGDRRAEAFF.

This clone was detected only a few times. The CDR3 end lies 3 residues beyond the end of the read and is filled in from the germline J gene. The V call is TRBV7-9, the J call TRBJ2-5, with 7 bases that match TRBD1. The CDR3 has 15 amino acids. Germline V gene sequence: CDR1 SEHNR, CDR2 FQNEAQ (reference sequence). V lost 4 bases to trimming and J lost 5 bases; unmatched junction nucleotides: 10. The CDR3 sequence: CASSSLFGTAETQYF. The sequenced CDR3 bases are TGTGCCAGCAGCTCCCTGTTTGGGACAGCCGAGACC.

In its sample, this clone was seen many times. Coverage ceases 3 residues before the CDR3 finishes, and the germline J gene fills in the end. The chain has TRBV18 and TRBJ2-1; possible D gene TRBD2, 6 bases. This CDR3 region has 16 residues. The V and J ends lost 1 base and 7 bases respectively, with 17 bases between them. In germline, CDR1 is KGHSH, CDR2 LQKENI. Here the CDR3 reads CASSPLLAGITNEQFF. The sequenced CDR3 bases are TGTGCCAGCTCACCACTCCTCGCGGGGATTACAAATGAG.

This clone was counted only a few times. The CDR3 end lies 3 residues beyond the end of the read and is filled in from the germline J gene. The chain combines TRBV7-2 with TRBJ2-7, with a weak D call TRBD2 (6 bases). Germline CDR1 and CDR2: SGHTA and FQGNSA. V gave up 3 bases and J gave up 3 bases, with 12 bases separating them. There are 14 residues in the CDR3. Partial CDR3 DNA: TGTGCCAGCAGCTTGACGGGGGTCGACTACGAG. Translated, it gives CASSLTGVDYE. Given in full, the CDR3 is CASSLTGVDYEQYF.

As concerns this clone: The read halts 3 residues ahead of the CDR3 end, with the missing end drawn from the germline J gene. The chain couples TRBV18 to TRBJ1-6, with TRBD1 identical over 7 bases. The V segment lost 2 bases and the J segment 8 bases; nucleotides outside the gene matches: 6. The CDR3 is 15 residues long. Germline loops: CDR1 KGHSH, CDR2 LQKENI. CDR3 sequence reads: CASSPSPGGDSPLHF. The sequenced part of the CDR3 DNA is TGTGCCAGCTCACCAAGCCCAGGGGGTGATTCACCC. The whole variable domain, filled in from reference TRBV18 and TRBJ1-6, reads NAGVMQNPRHLVRRRGQEARLRCSPMKGHSHVYWYRQLPEEGLKFMVYLQKENIIDESGMPKERFSAEFPKEGPSILRIQQVVRGDSAAYFCASSPSPGGDSPLHFGNGTRLTVT.